The 10 T cell receptor beta chains presented below share a single source sample, sequenced in a study of blood T cell repertoires in COVID-19. The method was immunoSEQ multiplex PCR; TCRdb's version includes in-frame clones alone and lacks a portion of them. The sample includes 190,000 or so clones, 87% of them seen just once. The sample taken for sequencing was PBMCs or T cells enriched from blood (not recorded which). Every receptor here comes from a man aged 18 to 35 with acute COVID-19.

V usage is TRBV28 and J usage is TRBJ2-7; 8 bases agree with TRBD1. Per the germline V gene, CDR1 is MDHEN and CDR2 is SYDVKM. With 7 bases clipped from V and 12 bases from J, the junction kept 8 bases outside the gene matches. The CDR3 loop spans 11 amino acids. CDR3 protein: CASKEQGELYF. The CDR3 nucleotides read TGTGCCAGCAAAGAACAGGGGGAACTGTACTTC. The full variable domain, its missing parts supplied by reference TRBV28 and TRBJ2-7, is DVKVTQSSRYLVKRTGEKVFLECVQDMDHENMFWYRQDPGLGLRLIYFSYDVKMKEKGDIPEGYSVSREKKERFSLILESASTNQTSMYLCASKEQGELYFGPGTRLTVT.

The chain recombines TRBV28 with TRBJ1-3; the match to TRBD1 covers 8 bases. CDR1 and CDR2 (germline): MDHEN, SYDVKM. The length of the CDR3 is 14 residues. J was trimmed by 4 bases and V by 7 bases; bases with no gene match: 6. The CDR3 loop is CASKDRGLGNTIYF. CDR3 DNA: TGTGCCAGCAAAGACAGGGGATTAGGAAACACCATATATTTT. Looking up the rest from reference TRBV28 and TRBJ1-3 gives the full variable domain: DVKVTQSSRYLVKRTGEKVFLECVQDMDHENMFWYRQDPGLGLRLIYFSYDVKMKEKGDIPEGYSVSREKKERFSLILESASTNQTSMYLCASKDRGLGNTIYFGEGSWLTVV.

The chain has TRBV14 and TRBJ1-4, with 8 nucleotides matching TRBD1. The germline CDR1 and CDR2 sequences are SGHDN and FVKESK. J gave up 8 bases and V 0 bases, and 8 bases lay outside the gene matches. This CDR3 is built from 16 residues. The DNA for the CDR3 is TGTGCCAGCAGCCAAGATCGGACAGGGAAGGACGAAAAACTGTTTTTT. Translation gives CASSQDRTGKDEKLFF.

The chain recombines TRBV28 with TRBJ1-2; 7 bases line up with TRBD1. CDR3 length: 14 amino acids. Germline V gene lookup returns CDR1 MDHEN and CDR2 SYDVKM. Losses at the gene ends were 4 bases for V and 6 bases for J; bases not matched to a gene: 8. In DNA form, the CDR3 reads TGTGCCAGCAGTTCCGGGACAGCTGGTCATGGCTACACCTTC. Amino acids: CASSSGTAGHGYTF.

The CDR3 nucleotides are TGTGCCACCAGTGATGCCGGGACACCGCTAGGAGATACGCAGTATTTT. Its translation: CATSDAGTPLGDTQYF. This sequence joins TRBV24-1 and TRBJ2-3; D possibly corresponds to TRBD1 (6 bases). Trimming pared 3 bases from V and 5 bases from J, leaving 17 bases between. Germline loops: CDR1 KGHDR, CDR2 SFDVKD. The CDR3 loop spans 16 amino acids.

Worth noting for this clone: Other DNA sequences in this specimen translate into the identical CDR3. This chain uses TRBV3-1 (or the pseudogene TRBV3-2) with TRBJ1-1; no reliable D call. V was pared by 0 bases and J by 5 bases, with 7 bases between. The length of the CDR3 is 13 residues. Germline CDR1 is LGHDT and CDR2 is YNNKEL (reference sequence). CDR3 in amino acids: CASSQDSGTEAFF. The CDR3 region has the DNA TGTGCCAGCAGCCAAGATTCGGGGACTGAAGCTTTCTTT.

The V and J genes are TRBV2 and TRBJ2-1; D is possibly TRBD2 (6 bases). The CDR3 is made up of 16 amino acids. CDR1 is SNHLY, CDR2 FYNNEI, per germline. V gave up 6 bases and J gave up 2 bases, with 17 bases separating them. CDR3 sequence reads: CASRGLLGEAYNEQFF. CDR3 nucleotide sequence: TGTGCCAGCAGGGGGTTGTTGGGGGAGGCCTACAATGAGCAGTTCTTC.

This chain links TRBV29-1 with TRBJ1-4, with 9 bases fitting TRBD1. Germline CDR1 SQVTM, CDR2 ANQGSEA. The V gene end was trimmed by 7 bases and the J gene end by 8 bases; junction bases not matched to a gene: 8. The CDR3 runs 13 residues. The CDR3 is CSGGTGRAEKLFF. In DNA form, the CDR3 reads TGCAGCGGAGGGACAGGGAGGGCGGAAAAACTGTTTTTT.

The chain recombines TRBV14 with TRBJ2-1; a weak D match, TRBD2 (5 bases). The length of the CDR3 is 17 residues. CDR1 is SGHDN, CDR2 FVKESK, per germline. V lost 4 bases, J lost 5 bases, and 21 bases lay in between. CDR3: CASSLPGSPNGNNEQFF. The CDR3 DNA sequence: TGTGCCAGCAGCCTTCCTGGGTCGCCAAACGGGAACAATGAGCAGTTCTTC.

The chain combines TRBV3-1 (or the pseudogene TRBV3-2) with TRBJ2-3, with a weak D call TRBD2 (6 bases). Germline CDR1 is LGHDT and CDR2 is YNNKEL (reference sequence). Between the trimmed V and J ends, which lost 3 bases and 4 bases, there was a span of 14 bases. The CDR3 covers 15 residues. CDR3 loop: CASSHGGVGPDTQYF. In DNA form, the CDR3 reads TGTGCCAGCAGCCACGGGGGAGTCGGCCCAGATACGCAGTATTTT.